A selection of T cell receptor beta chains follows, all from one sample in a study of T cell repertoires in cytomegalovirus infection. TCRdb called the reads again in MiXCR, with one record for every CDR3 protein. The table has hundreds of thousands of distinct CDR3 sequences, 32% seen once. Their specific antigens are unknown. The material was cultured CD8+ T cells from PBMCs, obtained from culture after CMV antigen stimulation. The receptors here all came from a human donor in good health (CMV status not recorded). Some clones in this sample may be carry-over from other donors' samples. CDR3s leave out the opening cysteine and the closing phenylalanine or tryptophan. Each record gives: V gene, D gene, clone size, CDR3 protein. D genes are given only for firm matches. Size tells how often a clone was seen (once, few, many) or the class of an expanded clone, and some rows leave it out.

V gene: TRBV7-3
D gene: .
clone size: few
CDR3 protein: ASSPLGGGGAYNEQF

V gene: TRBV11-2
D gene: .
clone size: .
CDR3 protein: AYPSQRPGELF

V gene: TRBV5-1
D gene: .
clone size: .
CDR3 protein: ASSIDAYEQY

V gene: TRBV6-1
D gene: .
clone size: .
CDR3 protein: ATKQGIYEQY

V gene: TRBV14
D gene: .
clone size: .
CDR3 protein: ASSHAGAFSGANVLT

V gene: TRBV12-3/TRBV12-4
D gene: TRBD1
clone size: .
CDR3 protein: ASRSQGAKNIQY

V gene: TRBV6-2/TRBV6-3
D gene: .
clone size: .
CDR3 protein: ASSYRGTSTDTQY

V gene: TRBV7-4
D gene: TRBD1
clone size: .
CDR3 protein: ASSADRAQETQY

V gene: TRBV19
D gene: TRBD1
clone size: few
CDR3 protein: ASSTLDRVRENTEAF

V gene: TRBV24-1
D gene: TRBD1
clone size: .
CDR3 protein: ATSVTGYYNEQF

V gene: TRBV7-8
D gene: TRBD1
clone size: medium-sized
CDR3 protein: ASSTGQGRTEAF

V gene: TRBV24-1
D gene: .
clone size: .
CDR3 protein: ATSDGTLGNQPQH

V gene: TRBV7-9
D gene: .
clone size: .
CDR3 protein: ASSHPLLRNPSYNEQF

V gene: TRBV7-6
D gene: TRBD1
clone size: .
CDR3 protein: ASSRDRGGGNEKLF

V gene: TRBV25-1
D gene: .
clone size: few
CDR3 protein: ASSEIRGTDPYEQY

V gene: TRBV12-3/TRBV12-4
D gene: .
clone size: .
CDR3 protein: ASSLRGVQPQH

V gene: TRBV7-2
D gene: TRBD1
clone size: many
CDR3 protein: ASSAWDRGGDGYT

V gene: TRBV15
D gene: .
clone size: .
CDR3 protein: ATSRSRDTEAF

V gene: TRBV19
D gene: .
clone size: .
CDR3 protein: ASSPKVGTEAF

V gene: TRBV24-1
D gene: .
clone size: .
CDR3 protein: ATTGPLVIGTDTQY

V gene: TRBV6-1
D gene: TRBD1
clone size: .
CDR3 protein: ASRAGQHNQPQH

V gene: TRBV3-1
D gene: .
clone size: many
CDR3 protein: ASSQQGNQPQH

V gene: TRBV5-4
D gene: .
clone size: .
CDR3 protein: ASSLLTGNTGELF

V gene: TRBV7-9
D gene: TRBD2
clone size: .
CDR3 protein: ASSNSGGPNEQF

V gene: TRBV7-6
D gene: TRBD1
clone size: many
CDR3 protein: ASSLAQGHYGYT

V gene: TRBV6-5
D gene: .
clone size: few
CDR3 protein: ASSSILAGSEKLF

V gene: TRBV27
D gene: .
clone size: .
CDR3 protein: ASRIGSPNQPQH

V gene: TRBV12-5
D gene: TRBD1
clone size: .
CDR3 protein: ASGFGTEISSTDTQY

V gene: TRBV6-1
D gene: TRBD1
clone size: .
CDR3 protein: ASRGQGWEETQY

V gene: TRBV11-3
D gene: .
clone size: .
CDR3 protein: ASSSRPDGIDEQY

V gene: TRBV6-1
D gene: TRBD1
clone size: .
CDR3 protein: ATPRDRDYNEQF

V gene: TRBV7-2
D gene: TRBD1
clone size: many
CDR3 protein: ASSLEGGATAYNEQF

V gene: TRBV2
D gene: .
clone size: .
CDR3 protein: ASSEGGGQY

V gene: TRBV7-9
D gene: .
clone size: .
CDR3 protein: ASSLSYGQRNQPQH

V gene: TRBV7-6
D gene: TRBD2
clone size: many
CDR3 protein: ASSSKTSGGPTDTQY

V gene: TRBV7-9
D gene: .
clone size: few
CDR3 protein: ASGIGGYNEQF

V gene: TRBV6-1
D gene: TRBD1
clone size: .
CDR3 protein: ASSKDRADYGYT

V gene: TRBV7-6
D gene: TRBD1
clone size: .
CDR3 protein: ASSSGQGDKV

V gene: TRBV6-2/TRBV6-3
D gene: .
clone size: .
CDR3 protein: ASSFAPENTGELF

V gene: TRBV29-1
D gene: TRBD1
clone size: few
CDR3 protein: SVGRGRDTEAF

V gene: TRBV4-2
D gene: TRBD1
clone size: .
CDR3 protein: ASSLRTGTSYNEQF

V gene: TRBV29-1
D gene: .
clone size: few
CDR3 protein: SSLGQTDTEAF

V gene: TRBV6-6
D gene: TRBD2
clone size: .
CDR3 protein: ASSAGLAALVDEQF

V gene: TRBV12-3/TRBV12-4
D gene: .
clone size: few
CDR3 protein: ASSLDRTGELF

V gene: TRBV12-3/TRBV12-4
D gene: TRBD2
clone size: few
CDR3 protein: ASSTSGIIQY

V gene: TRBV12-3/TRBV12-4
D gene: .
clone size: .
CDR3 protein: ASSPAGTPNEQF

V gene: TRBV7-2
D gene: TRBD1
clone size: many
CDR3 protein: ASSWDRANYGYT

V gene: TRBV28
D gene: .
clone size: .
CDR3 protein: ASTQKGRVYGYT

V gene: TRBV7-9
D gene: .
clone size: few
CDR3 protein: ASSFVQSYNEQF

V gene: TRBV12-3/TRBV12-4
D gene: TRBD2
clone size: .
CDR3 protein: ASSQAGVSYNEQF

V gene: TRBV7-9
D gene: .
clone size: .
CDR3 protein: ASSLLGGAVDEQF

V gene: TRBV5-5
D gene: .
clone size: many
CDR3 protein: ASSLGAGVRTEAF

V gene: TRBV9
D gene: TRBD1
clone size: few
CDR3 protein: ASSRRTGAVSGANVLT

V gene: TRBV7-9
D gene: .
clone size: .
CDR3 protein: ASSLQGNTIY

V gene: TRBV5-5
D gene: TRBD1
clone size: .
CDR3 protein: ASSLKGTGAEAF

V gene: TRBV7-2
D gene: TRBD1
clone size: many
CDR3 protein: ASSPQGVGNSPLH

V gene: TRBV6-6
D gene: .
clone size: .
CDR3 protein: ASSYGLIGVLYLGDSNQPQH

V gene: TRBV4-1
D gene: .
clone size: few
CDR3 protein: ASSRGHLSAGELF

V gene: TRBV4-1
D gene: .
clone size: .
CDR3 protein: ASSQDGQSLWPQH

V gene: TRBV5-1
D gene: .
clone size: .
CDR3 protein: ASSLGRYADTQY